The 3 T cell receptor beta chains in this list originate from one sample, sequenced in a study of cytomegalovirus exposure and HLA in healthy donors. Primers for the PCR totalled 60 Vbeta and 13 Jbeta. Some clones are missing from TCRdb's copy, which holds only in-frame ones; the method was immunoSEQ multiplex PCR. This sample yields more than 130,000 clones, of which around 73% are seen a single time; roughly an eighth belongs to the top ten. The material sequenced was PBMCs. Receptors originate from a human donor in good health.

This rearrangement joins TRBV30 to TRBJ1-2; D not resolved. This CDR3 contains 11 residues. V lost 0 bases and J 7 bases, leaving 6 bases between the germline ends. Germline-derived CDR1 and CDR2 are GTSNPN and SVGIG (reference sequence). The CDR3: CAWSVEGGYTF. In DNA form, the CDR3 reads TGTGCCTGGAGTGTGGAGGGTGGCTACACCTTC.

This clone came up once. The chain has TRBV15 and TRBJ2-7; 12 bases map to TRBD1. After removal of 5 bases from V and 3 bases from J, the junction contained 8 bases not matched to a gene. Germline V gene lookup returns CDR1 LNHNV and CDR2 YYDKDF (reference sequence). The CDR3 spans 16 residues. The CDR3 sequence: CATSLHGTGGNYEQYF. In nucleotides, the CDR3 is TGTGCCACCAGCCTTCATGGGACAGGGGGCAACTACGAGCAGTACTTC.

This rearrangement joins TRBV30 to TRBJ2-7; D ambiguous. This CDR3 contains 11 residues. Trimming pared 5 bases from V and 7 bases from J, leaving 12 bases between. Germline V gene sequence: CDR1 GTSNPN, CDR2 SVGIG (reference sequence). The CDR3 nucleotides read TGTGCCTGGGCCCTGTCCAGGGAGCAGTACTTC. Its translation: CAWALSREQYF.